The clone carrying this TCR beta chain was seen at least ten times. Its antigen remains unidentified. Trimming removed 1 base at V and 15 bases at J, with 16 bases between. This CDR3 has 13 amino acids. The germline V gene encodes CDR1 MGHRA and CDR2 YSYEKL. This sample stems from a study of T-cell reconstitution after alpha-beta-depleted transplantation in children. Study-level results: T-cell counts and diversity at one year following transplant were attributed mainly to newly produced T cells. Reportedly, roughly two months post-transplant, alpha-beta T cells arose from several hundred expanded graft clones. Surviving recipient T cells and thymic progenitors accounted for the high day-60 TCRbeta diversity observed in some patients.

A TCRbeta library incorporating unique molecular identifiers was prepared. TCRdb re-called the PCR reads with MiXCR, one entry per CDR3 protein. The sample contains 700,000 to 950,000 distinct CDR3 sequences, roughly 15% of which appear only once. The chain uses TRBV4-1 and TRBJ2-1, with D maybe TRBD2 (5 bases). This specimen consisted of PBMCs, mostly from graft donor cells, obtained 360 days after TCRalphabeta/CD19-depleted stem cell transplant. The TCR originated in a male patient younger than 18 who had a stem cell transplant for acute lymphoblastic leukemia, so the T cells may come from the graft donor. CDR3: CASSQVGGAARFF. CDR3 in DNA: TGCGCCAGCAGCCAAGTAGGAGGAGCTGCCCGGTTCTTC.